This TCR beta chain came from a study of shared T cell receptors in the human thymus. The CDR3 extends over 16 amino acids. V lost 4 bases, J lost 6 bases, and 11 bases stayed unmatched. Germline V gene data show CDR1 as LNHDA and CDR2 as SQIVND (reference sequence). Clones were sequenced by immunoSEQ multiplex PCR, and TCRdb holds only the in-frame ones, with some missing. The sample lists roughly 710,000 clones; approximately 83% were seen once. The same data also contributed to another study, on human thymus T cells.

Sequenced: thymocytes. This TCR came from a girl less than two years old with a congenital heart defect. The chain employs TRBV19 and TRBJ2-3, with 9 bases matching TRBD2. The CDR3 bases are TGTGCCAGTAGTACCCCGCGGGGGGGCCTTTACGATACGCAGTATTTT. Its protein is CASSTPRGGLYDTQYF. The complete variable domain, with remaining parts taken from reference TRBV19 and TRBJ2-3, reads DGGITQSPKYLFRKEGQNVTLSCEQNLNHDAMYWYRQDPGQGLRLIYYSQIVNDFQKGDIAEGYSVSREKKESFPLTVTSAQKNPTAFYLCASSTPRGGLYDTQYFGPGTRLTVL.